These T cell receptor beta chains were read from a single sample in a study of blood T cell repertoires in COVID-19. Method: immunoSEQ multiplex PCR; TCRdb's copy keeps in-frame clones and lacks some. The table records more than 85,000 clones, 70% to 90% of them present only once. Sequencing input: peripheral blood. These receptors were taken from a human donor with COVID-19, enrolled during active disease. The donor label of this sample is uncertain. The CDR3 runs from the conserved cysteine through the conserved F or W. The D gene is left open where the match is weak. The size entry is marked missing in some rows and otherwise reads once, few, many or a size class.

CDR3nt	CDR3aa	j_gene	abundance	d_gene	v_gene
TGCGCCAGCAGCTCGGACCTACCGGGGACCCTCCACTTT	CASSSDLPGTLHF	TRBJ1-6	NA	NA	TRBV5-1
TGTGCCAGCACAGGGTGGCAAGAGACCCAGTACTTC	CASTGWQETQYF	TRBJ2-5	NA	NA	TRBV2
TGTGCCAGCAGTCCAGGGACAGGGGGCAATGAGCAGTTCTTC	CASSPGTGGNEQFF	TRBJ2-1	NA	TRBD1	TRBV6-5
TGTGCCAGCAGCCTGGCGGGGCGCACAGATACGCAGTATTTT	CASSLAGRTDTQYF	TRBJ2-3	NA	NA	TRBV7-9
TGTGCCAGCAGCTTACGACTAGCGGGAGGGCCGGTCGTTCAGTACTTC	CASSLRLAGGPVVQYF	TRBJ2-4	NA	TRBD2	TRBV11-3
TGTGCCAGCAGAAGCCCAAACGGGGTCAATGAGCAGTTCTTC	CASRSPNGVNEQFF	TRBJ2-1	NA	NA	TRBV6-5
TGTGCCAGCAGCTTAAGCTACCCACCCCAGTACTTC	CASSLSYPPQYF	TRBJ2-5	NA	NA	TRBV11-2
TGTGCCACCAGTGCACAGGGCCTCACTGAAGCTTTCTTT	CATSAQGLTEAFF	TRBJ1-1	NA	NA	TRBV24-1
TGTGCCAGCAGCCAGGTCCTGGACAGGGAATTCGAGCAGTACTTC	CASSQVLDREFEQYF	TRBJ2-7	NA	TRBD1	TRBV3-1/TRBV3-2
TGTGCCAGCAGCCGGGGCTACGAGCAGTACTTC	CASSRGYEQYF	TRBJ2-7	few	NA	TRBV12-3/TRBV12-4
TGTGCCAGCAGCGTATCTGGACAGGGACGGGCTTCACCCCTCCACTTT	CASSVSGQGRASPLHF	TRBJ1-6	NA	TRBD1	TRBV9
TGTGCCAGCTCAACGAGCGGAGGGGAGGACACTGAAGCTTTCTTT	CASSTSGGEDTEAFF	TRBJ1-1	NA	NA	TRBV18
TGTGCCAGCAGCCTTTTCGGACAGACGGGGAGCACAGATACGCAGTATTTT	CASSLFGQTGSTDTQYF	TRBJ2-3	NA	NA	TRBV7-6
TGTGCCAGCAGCCCTAAGCGGGGGGGTTACACAGATACGCAGTATTTT	CASSPKRGGYTDTQYF	TRBJ2-3	NA	TRBD2	TRBV14
TGTGCTAGTGGTAAACCGGGACAGGGGGTTCGTCAGCAGTTCTTC	CASGKPGQGVRQQFF	TRBJ2-1	NA	TRBD1	TRBV12-5
TGTGCCAGTCGGACAGGGTATGGCTACACCTTC	CASRTGYGYTF	TRBJ1-2	NA	TRBD1	TRBV6-5
TGTGCCAGCAGTCGACAGGGGGCGAGAAACACCATATATTTT	CASSRQGARNTIYF	TRBJ1-3	NA	TRBD1	TRBV6-5
TGTGCCAGCACTCTCCCCGCCCCGGGACTAGCGGGGTTTTGCTACAATGAGCAGTTCTTC	CASTLPAPGLAGFCYNEQFF	TRBJ2-1	NA	TRBD2	TRBV28
TGTGCCAGCAGTTCGCGGGACGGACTCACCGGGGAGCTGTTTTTT	CASSSRDGLTGELFF	TRBJ2-2	few	NA	TRBV6-6
TGTGCCAGCAGTTACCTAGCATCCACAGAGACCCAGTACTTC	CASSYLASTETQYF	TRBJ2-5	NA	NA	TRBV6-5